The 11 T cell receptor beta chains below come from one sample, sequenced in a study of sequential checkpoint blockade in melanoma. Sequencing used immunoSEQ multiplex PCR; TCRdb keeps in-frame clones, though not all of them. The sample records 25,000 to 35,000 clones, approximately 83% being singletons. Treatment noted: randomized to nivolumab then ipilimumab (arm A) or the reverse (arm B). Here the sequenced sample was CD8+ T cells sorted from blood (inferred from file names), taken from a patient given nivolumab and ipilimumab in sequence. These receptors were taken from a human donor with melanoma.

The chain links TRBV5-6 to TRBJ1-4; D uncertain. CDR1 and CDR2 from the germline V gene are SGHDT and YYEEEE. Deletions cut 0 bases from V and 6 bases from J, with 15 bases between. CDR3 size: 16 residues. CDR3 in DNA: TGTGCCAGCAGCTTGGAGGTCGAGGGTTTGGATGAAAAACTGTTTTTT. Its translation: CASSLEVEGLDEKLFF.

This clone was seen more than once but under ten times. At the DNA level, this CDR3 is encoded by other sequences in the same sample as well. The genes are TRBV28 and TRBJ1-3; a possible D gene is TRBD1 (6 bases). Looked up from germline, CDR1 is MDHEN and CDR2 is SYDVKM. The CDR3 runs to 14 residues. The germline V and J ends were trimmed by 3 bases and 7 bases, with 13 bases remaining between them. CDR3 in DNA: TGTGCCAGCAGTTTTAGGTGGGGGCCGAACACCATATATTTT. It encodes CASSFRWGPNTIYF.

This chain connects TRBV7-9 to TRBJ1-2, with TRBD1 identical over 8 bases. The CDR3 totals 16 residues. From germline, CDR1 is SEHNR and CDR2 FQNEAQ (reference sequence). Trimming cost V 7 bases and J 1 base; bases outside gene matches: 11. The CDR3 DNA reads TGTGCCAGCACAAACCGGGACAGGAGCCTTAACTATGGCTACACCTTC. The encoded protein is CASTNRDRSLNYGYTF.

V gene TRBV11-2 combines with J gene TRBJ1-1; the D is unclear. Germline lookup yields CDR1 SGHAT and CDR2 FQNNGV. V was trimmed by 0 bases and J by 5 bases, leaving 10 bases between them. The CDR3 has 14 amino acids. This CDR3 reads CASSLDVGATEAFF. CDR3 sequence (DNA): TGTGCCAGCAGCTTAGATGTAGGAGCTACTGAAGCTTTCTTT.

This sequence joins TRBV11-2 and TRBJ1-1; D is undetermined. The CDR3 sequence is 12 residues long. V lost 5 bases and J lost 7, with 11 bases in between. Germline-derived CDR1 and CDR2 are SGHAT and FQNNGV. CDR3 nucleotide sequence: TGTGCCAGCAGCCGATCGTCAGGTGAAGCTTTCTTT. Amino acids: CASSRSSGEAFF.

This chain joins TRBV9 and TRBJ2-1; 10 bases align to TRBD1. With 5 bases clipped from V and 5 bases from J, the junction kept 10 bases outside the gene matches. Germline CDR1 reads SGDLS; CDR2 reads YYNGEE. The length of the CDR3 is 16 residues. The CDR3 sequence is CASSTTGTGVDNEQFF. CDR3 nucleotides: TGTGCCAGCAGTACAACCGGGACAGGGGTTGACAATGAGCAGTTCTTC.

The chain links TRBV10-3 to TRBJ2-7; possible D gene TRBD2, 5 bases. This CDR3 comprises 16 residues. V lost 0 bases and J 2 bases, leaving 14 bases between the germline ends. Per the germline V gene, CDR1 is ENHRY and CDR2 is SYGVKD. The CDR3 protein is CAISESSLADAYEQYF. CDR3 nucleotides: TGTGCCATCAGTGAGTCGAGCCTAGCTGACGCCTACGAGCAGTACTTC.

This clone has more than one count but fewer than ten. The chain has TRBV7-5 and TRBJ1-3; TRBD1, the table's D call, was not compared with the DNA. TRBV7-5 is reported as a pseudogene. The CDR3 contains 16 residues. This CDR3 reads CARSLARQGAGVTIYF. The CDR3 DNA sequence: TGTGCCAGAAGCTTAGCGAGGCAGGGGGCTGGAGTCACCATATATTTT.

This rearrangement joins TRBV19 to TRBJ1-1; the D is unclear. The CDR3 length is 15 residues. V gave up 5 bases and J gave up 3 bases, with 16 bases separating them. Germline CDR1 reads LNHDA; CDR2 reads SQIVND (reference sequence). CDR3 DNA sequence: TGTGCCAGTAGTCTAGGACCCCCCGGGTACACTGAAGCTTTCTTT. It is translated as CASSLGPPGYTEAFF.

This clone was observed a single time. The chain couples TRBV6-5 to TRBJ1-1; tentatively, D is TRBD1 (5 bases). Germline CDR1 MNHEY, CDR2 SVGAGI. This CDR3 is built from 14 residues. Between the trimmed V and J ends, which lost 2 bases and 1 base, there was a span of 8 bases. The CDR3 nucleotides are TGTGCCAGCAGTTACGGGCAGGGGAACACTGAAGCTTTCTTT. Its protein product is CASSYGQGNTEAFF.

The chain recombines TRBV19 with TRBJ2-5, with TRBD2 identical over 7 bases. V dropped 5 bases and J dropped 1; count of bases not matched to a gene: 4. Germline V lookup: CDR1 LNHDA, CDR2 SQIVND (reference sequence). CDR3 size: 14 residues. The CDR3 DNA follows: TGTGCCAGTAGTGTACGGGGGGTCCAAGAGACCCAGTACTTC. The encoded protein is CASSVRGVQETQYF.